This T cell receptor (beta chain) was identified during a study of neoadjuvant anti-PD-1 for oral cavity cancer. The repertoire was sequenced with immunoSEQ multiplex PCR; TCRdb's copy has only in-frame clones and lacks some. The sample includes about 81,000 clones, roughly 80% seen only once; the top ten take over 3%. Germline lookup yields CDR1 GTSNPN and CDR2 SVGIG (reference sequence). V dropped 0 bases and J dropped 6 bases, with 9 bases sitting between them. This CDR3 is 13 amino acids long. This chain links TRBV30 with TRBJ2-4, with unresolved D. This TCR came from a person aged 35-80 years with oral cavity squamous cell carcinoma. Sequenced material: PBMCs, taken before nivolumab (anti-PD-1) treatment. The CDR3 region is CAWSVGSGNIQYF. CDR3 in DNA: TGTGCCTGGAGTGTAGGGTCTGGAAACATTCAGTACTTC.